Shown below are 20 T cell receptor beta chains from a single sample sequenced in a study of Ad26.COV2.S vaccination and SARS-CoV-2 variants. The table came from immunoSEQ multiplex PCR; TCRdb's copy has only in-frame clones and leaves some out. The sample has about 320,000 clones, just over 85% seen once. As to treatment: some 20 received Ad26.COV2.S at low or high dose, single or two shots; several received placebo; per-sample allocation not given. The study sampled participants on day 63 after the first vaccine or placebo injection. Material: peripheral blood, obtained in a trial of Ad26.COV2.S vaccine versus placebo. These receptors were taken from a person between 18 and 59 years old who received the Ad26.COV2.S COVID-19 vaccine or a placebo.

The chain has TRBV11-2 and TRBJ1-1, with D tentatively TRBD1 (5 bases). The germline CDR1 and CDR2 sequences are SGHAT and FQNNGV. This CDR3 has 16 amino acids. V lost 4 bases and J lost 1, with 16 bases in between. CDR3 in DNA: TGTGCCAGCAGCTCAGGGCGGACCTCAGGGAACACTGAAGCTTTCTTT. Its protein product is CASSSGRTSGNTEAFF.

This clone was seen repeatedly, ten times or more. The chain combines TRBV30 with TRBJ1-1, with 7 bases aligning to TRBD1. V shed 4 bases and J 5 bases; nucleotides not matched to a gene: 10. The CDR3 length is 14 residues. Looked up from germline, CDR1 is GTSNPN and CDR2 is SVGIG (reference sequence). The CDR3 protein is CAWTRRQGRTEAFF. In DNA form, the CDR3 reads TGTGCCTGGACCCGTCGACAGGGTAGAACTGAAGCTTTCTTT.

The V and J genes are TRBV28 and TRBJ1-2, with D possibly TRBD1 on 5 matching bases. Germline loops: CDR1 MDHEN, CDR2 SYDVKM. CDR3 size: 14 residues. V lost 4 bases to trimming and J lost 3 bases, with 12 bases between them. CDR3 region: CASSSQGADYGYTF. CDR3 DNA: TGTGCCAGCAGTTCCCAGGGTGCTGACTATGGCTACACCTTC.

The chain joins TRBV7-9 to TRBJ1-1; D gene uncertain. Germline V lookup: CDR1 SEHNR, CDR2 FQNEAQ (reference sequence). V dropped 4 bases and J dropped 6 bases, with 12 bases sitting between them. This CDR3 contains 13 residues. CDR3: CASSSYLGPEAFF. Here the CDR3 DNA reads TGTGCCAGCAGCTCCTACCTTGGGCCTGAAGCTTTCTTT. Filled out from reference TRBV7-9 and TRBJ1-1, the complete variable domain reads DTGVSQNPRHKITKRGQNVTFRCDPISEHNRLYWYRQTLGQGPEFLTYFQNEAQLEKSRLLSDRFSAERPKGSFSTLEIQRTEQGDSAMYLCASSSYLGPEAFFGQGTRLTVV.

The chain links TRBV18 to TRBJ2-2; no clear D. The germline V gene encodes CDR1 KGHSH and CDR2 LQKENI. The CDR3 totals 11 residues. V was trimmed by 4 bases and J by 5 bases, leaving 2 bases between them. The chain's CDR3 is CASSRTGELFF. CDR3 nucleotides: TGTGCCAGCTCACGAACCGGGGAGCTGTTTTTT. The full variable domain, with the rest looked up from reference TRBV18 and TRBJ2-2, is NAGVMQNPRHLVRRRGQEARLRCSPMKGHSHVYWYRQLPEEGLKFMVYLQKENIIDESGMPKERFSAEFPKEGPSILRIQQVVRGDSAAYFCASSRTGELFFGEGSRLTVL.

This chain joins TRBV27 and TRBJ1-2; TRBD1 matches at 8 bases. The CDR3 sequence is 15 residues long. The ends lost 6 bases at V and 4 bases at J; junction bases unmatched: 10. From germline, CDR1 is MNHEY and CDR2 SMNVEV (reference sequence). The CDR3: CASRPRAGGFYGYTF. The CDR3 DNA follows: TGTGCCAGCAGGCCGCGGGCAGGGGGCTTCTATGGCTACACCTTC.

The chain joins TRBV7-3 to TRBJ1-5; tentatively, D is TRBD1 (6 bases). V lost 5 bases and J 5 bases, leaving 13 bases between the germline ends. In germline, CDR1 is SGHTA, CDR2 FQGTGA. CDR3 length: 14 residues. The DNA of the CDR3 is TGTGCCAGCAGCAATTGGGGGGGCGATCAGCCCCAGCATTTT. Translation gives CASSNWGGDQPQHF. Based on the CDR3 plus reference TRBV7-3 and TRBJ1-5, the full variable domain is GAGVSQTPSNKVTEKGKYVELRCDPISGHTALYWYRQSLGQGPEFLIYFQGTGAADDSGLPNDRFFAVRPEGSVSTLKIQRTERGDSAVYLCASSNWGGDQPQHFGDGTRLSIL.

The chain is built from TRBV7-8 and TRBJ1-1, with D unclear. The CDR3 is made up of 16 amino acids. The V gene lost 5 bases and the J gene lost 1 base, with 17 bases spanning the gap. Germline V gives CDR1 SGHVS, CDR2 FQNEAQ. CDR3: CASSPIGWKGNTEAFF. As DNA, the CDR3 is TGTGCCAGCAGCCCCATCGGGTGGAAGGGGAACACTGAAGCTTTCTTT.

This chain connects TRBV6-5 to TRBJ2-3, with D unresolved. With 3 bases removed from V and 2 bases from J, the gap between germline ends came to 12 bases. Germline lookup yields CDR1 MNHEY and CDR2 SVGAGI. The CDR3 covers 15 residues. The CDR3 reads CASSYNVAYTDTQYF. Here the CDR3 DNA reads TGTGCCAGCAGTTATAACGTGGCCTACACAGATACGCAGTATTTT.

The chain joins TRBV7-2 to TRBJ1-1; D might be TRBD1 (6 bases). Trimming stripped 1 base from V and 4 bases from J, with 19 bases between. CDR3 length: 17 amino acids. From germline, CDR1 is SGHTA and CDR2 FQGNSA. For the CDR3, the DNA is TGTGCCAGCAGCTTAGATTCGGGGGCCACGACCCGCACTGAAGCTTTCTTT. Its translation is CASSLDSGATTRTEAFF.

The chain has TRBV5-8 and TRBJ1-5, with D possibly matching TRBD1 (6 bases). From germline, CDR1 is SGHTS and CDR2 YDEGEE. The V and J ends lost 6 bases and 6 bases respectively, with 10 bases between them. CDR3 length: 12 amino acids. DNA of the CDR3: TGTGCCAGCAACCAGGGGAGTCAGCCCCAGCATTTT. Translated, it gives CASNQGSQPQHF.

The chain employs TRBV2 and TRBJ1-5; tentatively, D is TRBD1 (5 bases). V lost 5 bases and J 7 bases, leaving 15 bases between the germline ends. Germline V gives CDR1 SNHLY, CDR2 FYNNEI. The CDR3 loop spans 14 amino acids. The chain's CDR3 is CASSTQGGGQPQHF. Written as DNA, the CDR3 is TGTGCCAGCAGTACCCAGGGTGGGGGACAGCCCCAGCATTTT.

The chain combines TRBV21-1 with TRBJ1-5; the table's D call of TRBD1 was not tested on the DNA. TRBV21-1 constitutes a pseudogene. The CDR3 extends over 16 amino acids. CDR3 in amino acids: CASSNDRGYSNQPQHF. CDR3 nucleotides: TGTGCCAGCAGCAACGACAGGGGTTATAGCAATCAGCCCCAGCATTTT.

The chain carries TRBV3-1 (or the pseudogene TRBV3-2) and TRBJ1-2; 8 nucleotides line up with TRBD1. The V segment lost 1 base and the J segment 7 bases; nucleotides outside the gene matches: 11. Germline values: CDR1 LGHDT, CDR2 YNNKEL (reference sequence). CDR3 length equals 16 residues. The CDR3 is CASSQVVGRGLGGYTF. CDR3 DNA: TGTGCCAGCAGCCAAGTAGTAGGCAGGGGGCTTGGTGGCTACACCTTC.

This clone has only one observation. The chain has TRBV7-9 and TRBJ1-5; D not resolved. V lost 1 base and J lost 3, with 10 bases in between. The CDR3 extends over 15 amino acids. Per the germline V gene, CDR1 is SEHNR and CDR2 is FQNEAQ (reference sequence). The CDR3 sequence: CASSLGAQPNQPQHF. The CDR3 DNA sequence: TGTGCCAGCAGCTTAGGGGCACAACCCAATCAGCCCCAGCATTTT.

The chain carries TRBV30 and TRBJ2-6, with D perhaps matching TRBD2 (5 bases). This CDR3 contains 14 residues. The germline V gene has CDR1 GTSNPN and CDR2 SVGIG (reference sequence). Trimming removed 0 bases at V and 2 bases at J, with 5 bases between. The CDR3 DNA sequence: TGTGCCTGGAGTGTCGGGGCTGGGGCCAACGTCCTGACTTTC. This codes for CAWSVGAGANVLTF.

The chain carries TRBV7-9 and TRBJ1-6, with D possibly being TRBD1 (5 bases). The V end was cut by 1 base, the J end by 8 bases, with 15 bases between. The CDR3 extends over 16 amino acids. Germline V CDR1 and CDR2: SEHNR, FQNEAQ (reference sequence). The CDR3 reads CASSLGSGDPYSPLHF. The CDR3 nucleotides read TGTGCCAGCAGCTTAGGGTCGGGGGACCCGTATTCACCCCTCCACTTT.

CDR3 sequence: CASSLVGKSASHSPLHF. Here the CDR3 DNA reads TGTGCCAGCAGCTTAGTCGGGAAATCGGCCTCACATTCACCCCTCCACTTT. The chain is built from TRBV7-2 and TRBJ1-6; D is ambiguous. Trimming pared 1 base from V and 8 bases from J, leaving 18 bases between. CDR1 is SGHTA and CDR2 is FQGNSA in the germline V gene. CDR3 length: 17 residues. The full variable domain, completed using reference TRBV7-2 and TRBJ1-6, is GAGVSQSPSNKVTEKGKDVELRCDPISGHTALYWYRQSLGQGLEFLIYFQGNSAPDKSGLPSDRFSAERTGGSVSTLTIQRTQQEDSAVYLCASSLVGKSASHSPLHFGNGTRLTVT.

This rearrangement joins TRBV11-2 to TRBJ1-5; 11 positions match TRBD1. The CDR3 runs 19 residues. Trimming removed 3 bases from V and 3 bases from J; junction bases left unmatched: 13. Per germline, CDR1 SGHAT and CDR2 FQNNGV. CDR3 sequence: CASSFKGQGAPWVNQPQHF. The CDR3 coding sequence is TGTGCCAGCAGCTTCAAAGGACAGGGGGCGCCTTGGGTCAATCAGCCCCAGCATTTT. Based on the CDR3 plus reference TRBV11-2 and TRBJ1-5, the full variable domain is EAGVAQSPRYKIIEKRQSVAFWCNPISGHATLYWYQQILGQGPKLLIQFQNNGVVDDSQLPKDRFSAERLKGVDSTLKIQPAKLEDSAVYLCASSFKGQGAPWVNQPQHFGDGTRLSIL.

The rearrangement links TRBV5-6 to TRBJ1-2; D is undetermined. From germline, CDR1 is SGHDT and CDR2 YYEEEE. There are 13 residues in the CDR3. Trimming pared 4 bases from V and 1 base from J, leaving 8 bases between. The CDR3 DNA reads TGTGCCAGCAGCCAAGACGGTAACTATGGCTACACCTTC. This encodes CASSQDGNYGYTF.